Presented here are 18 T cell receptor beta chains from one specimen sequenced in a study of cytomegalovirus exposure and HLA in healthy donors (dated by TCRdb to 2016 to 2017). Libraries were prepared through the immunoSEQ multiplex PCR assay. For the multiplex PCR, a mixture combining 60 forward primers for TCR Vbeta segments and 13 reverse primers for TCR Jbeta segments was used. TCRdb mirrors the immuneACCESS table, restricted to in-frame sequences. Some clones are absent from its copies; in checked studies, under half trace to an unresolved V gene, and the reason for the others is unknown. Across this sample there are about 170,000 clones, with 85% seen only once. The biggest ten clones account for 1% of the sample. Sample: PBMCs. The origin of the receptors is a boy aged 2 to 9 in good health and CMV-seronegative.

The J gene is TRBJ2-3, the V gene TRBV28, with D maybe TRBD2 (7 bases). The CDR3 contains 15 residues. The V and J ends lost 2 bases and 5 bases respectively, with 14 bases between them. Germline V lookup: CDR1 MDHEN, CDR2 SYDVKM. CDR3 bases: TGTGCCAGCAGTTTAGCGGGGGCCCTGGTAGATACGCAGTATTTT. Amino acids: CASSLAGALVDTQYF.

CDR3 DNA sequence: TGTGCCAGCAGTCTAGCGGGGCCCCCCCCAAGGGAATTCTTC. Its protein is CASSLAGPPPREFF. The genes are TRBV7-9 and TRBJ2-1; 9 nucleotides agree with TRBD2. Trimming at V came to 6 bases and at J to 16 bases, leaving 16 bases not matched to a gene. This CDR3 is built from 14 residues. Germline V CDR1 and CDR2: SEHNR, FQNEAQ (reference sequence). The complete variable domain, with remaining parts taken from reference TRBV7-9 and TRBJ2-1, reads DTGVSQNPRHKITKRGQNVTFRCDPISEHNRLYWYRQTLGQGPEFLTYFQNEAQLEKSRLLSDRFSAERPKGSFSTLEIQRTEQGDSAMYLCASSLAGPPPREFFGPGTRLTVL.

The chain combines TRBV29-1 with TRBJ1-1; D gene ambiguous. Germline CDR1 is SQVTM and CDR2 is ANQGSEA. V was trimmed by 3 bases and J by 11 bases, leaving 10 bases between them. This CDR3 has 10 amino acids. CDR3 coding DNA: TGCAGCGTTGAGGCGGGTAAGGCTTTCTTT. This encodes CSVEAGKAFF.

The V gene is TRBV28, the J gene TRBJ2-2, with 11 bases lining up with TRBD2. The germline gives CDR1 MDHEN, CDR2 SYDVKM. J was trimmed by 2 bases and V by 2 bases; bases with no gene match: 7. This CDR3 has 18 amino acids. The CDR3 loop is CASSLEVLAGANTGELFF. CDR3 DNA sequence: TGTGCCAGCAGTTTAGAGGTACTAGCGGGAGCAAACACCGGGGAGCTGTTTTTT. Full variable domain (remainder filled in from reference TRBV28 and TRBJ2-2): DVKVTQSSRYLVKRTGEKVFLECVQDMDHENMFWYRQDPGLGLRLIYFSYDVKMKEKGDIPEGYSVSREKKERFSLILESASTNQTSMYLCASSLEVLAGANTGELFFGEGSRLTVL.

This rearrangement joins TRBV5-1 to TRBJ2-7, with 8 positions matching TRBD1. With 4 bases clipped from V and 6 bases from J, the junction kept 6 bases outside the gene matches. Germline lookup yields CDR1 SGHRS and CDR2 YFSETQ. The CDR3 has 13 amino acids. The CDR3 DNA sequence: TGCGCCAGCAGCCCAGCAGGGGGCCGCGAGCAGTACTTC. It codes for CASSPAGGREQYF.

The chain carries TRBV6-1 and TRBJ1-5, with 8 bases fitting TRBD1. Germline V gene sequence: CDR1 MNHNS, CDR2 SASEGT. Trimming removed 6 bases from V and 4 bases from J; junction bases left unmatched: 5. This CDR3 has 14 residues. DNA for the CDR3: TGTGCCAGCAGCCGGACAGGGCAAAATCAGCCCCAGCATTTT. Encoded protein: CASSRTGQNQPQHF.

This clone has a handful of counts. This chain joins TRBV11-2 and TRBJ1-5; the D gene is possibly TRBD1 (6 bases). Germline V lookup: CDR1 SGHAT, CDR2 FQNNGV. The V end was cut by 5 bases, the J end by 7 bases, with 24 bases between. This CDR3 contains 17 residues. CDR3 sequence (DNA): TGTGCCAGCAGCCGAATAATTAGGGGGGGAAAAGAACAGCCCCAGCATTTT. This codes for CASSRIIRGGKEQPQHF. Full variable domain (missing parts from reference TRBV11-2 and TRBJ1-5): EAGVAQSPRYKIIEKRQSVAFWCNPISGHATLYWYQQILGQGPKLLIQFQNNGVVDDSQLPKDRFSAERLKGVDSTLKIQPAKLEDSAVYLCASSRIIRGGKEQPQHFGDGTRLSIL.

CDR3 sequence (DNA): TGTGCCAGCAGGCCTCCAGGGAAAGGGACTGAAGCTTTCTTT. Protein sequence: CASRPPGKGTEAFF. The chain carries TRBV28 and TRBJ1-1; a weak D match, TRBD1 (5 bases). V was shortened by 6 bases and J by 5 bases, with 16 bases between the two germline ends. The CDR3 covers 14 residues. CDR1 is MDHEN and CDR2 is SYDVKM in the germline V gene.

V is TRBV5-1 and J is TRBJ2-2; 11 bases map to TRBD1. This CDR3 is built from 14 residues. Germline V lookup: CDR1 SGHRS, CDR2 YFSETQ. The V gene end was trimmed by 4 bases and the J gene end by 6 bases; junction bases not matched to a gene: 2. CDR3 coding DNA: TGCGCCAGCAGCCCGGGACAGGGGGCCGGGGAGCTGTTTTTT. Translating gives CASSPGQGAGELFF.

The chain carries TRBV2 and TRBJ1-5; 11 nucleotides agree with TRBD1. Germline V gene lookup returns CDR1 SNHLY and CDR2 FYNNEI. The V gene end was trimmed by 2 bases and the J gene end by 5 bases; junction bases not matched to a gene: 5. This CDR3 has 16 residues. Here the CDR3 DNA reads TGTGCCAGCAGTGAAAGTAGGGACAGGGGGTATCAGCCCCAGCATTTT. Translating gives CASSESRDRGYQPQHF.

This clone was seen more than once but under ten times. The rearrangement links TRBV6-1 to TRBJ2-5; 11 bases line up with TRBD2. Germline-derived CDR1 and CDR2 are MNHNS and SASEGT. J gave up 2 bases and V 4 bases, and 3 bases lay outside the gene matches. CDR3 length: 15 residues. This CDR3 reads CASSAASGRQETQYF. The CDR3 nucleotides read TGTGCCAGCAGTGCAGCTAGCGGGAGGCAAGAGACCCAGTACTTC.

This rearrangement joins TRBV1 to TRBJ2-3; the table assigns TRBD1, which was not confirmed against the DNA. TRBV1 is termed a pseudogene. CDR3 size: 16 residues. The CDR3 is CTSSPTGEVGTDTQYF. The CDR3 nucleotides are TGCACCAGCAGCCCTACAGGGGAAGTGGGCACAGATACGCAGTATTTT.

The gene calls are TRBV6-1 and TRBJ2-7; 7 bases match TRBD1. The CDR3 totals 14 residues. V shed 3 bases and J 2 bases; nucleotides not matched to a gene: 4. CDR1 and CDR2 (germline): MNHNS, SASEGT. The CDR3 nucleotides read TGTGCCAGCAGTGAGACAGGGTCCACCTACGAGCAGTACGTC. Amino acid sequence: CASSETGSTYEQYV.

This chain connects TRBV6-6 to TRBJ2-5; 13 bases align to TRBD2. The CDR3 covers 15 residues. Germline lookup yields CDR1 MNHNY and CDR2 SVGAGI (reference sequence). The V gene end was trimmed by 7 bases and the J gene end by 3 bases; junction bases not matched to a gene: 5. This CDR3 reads CASTSGTSGKETQYF. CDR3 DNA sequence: TGTGCCAGCACCTCCGGGACTAGCGGGAAAGAGACCCAGTACTTC.

CDR3 sequence reads: CASSLRSASGNTIYF. The CDR3 bases are TGTGCCAGCAGCTTACGTAGTGCCTCTGGAAACACCATATATTTT. The chain employs TRBV11-2 and TRBJ1-3; D is ambiguous. Germline CDR1 reads SGHAT; CDR2 reads FQNNGV. The germline V and J ends were trimmed by 2 bases and 0 bases, with 8 bases remaining between them. The CDR3 runs to 15 residues.

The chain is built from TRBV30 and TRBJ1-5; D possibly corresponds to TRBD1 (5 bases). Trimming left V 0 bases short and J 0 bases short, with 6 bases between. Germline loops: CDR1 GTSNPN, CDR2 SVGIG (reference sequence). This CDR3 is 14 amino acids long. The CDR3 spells CAWSVGDSNQPQHF. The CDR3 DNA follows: TGTGCCTGGAGTGTAGGGGATAGCAATCAGCCCCAGCATTTT.

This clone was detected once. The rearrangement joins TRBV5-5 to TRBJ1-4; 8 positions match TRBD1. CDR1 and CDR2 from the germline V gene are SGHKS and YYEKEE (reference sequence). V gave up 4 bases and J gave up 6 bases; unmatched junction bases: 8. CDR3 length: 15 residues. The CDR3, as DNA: TGTGCCAGCAGCCGACAGGGGAATTATGATGAAAAACTGTTTTTT. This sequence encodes CASSRQGNYDEKLFF.

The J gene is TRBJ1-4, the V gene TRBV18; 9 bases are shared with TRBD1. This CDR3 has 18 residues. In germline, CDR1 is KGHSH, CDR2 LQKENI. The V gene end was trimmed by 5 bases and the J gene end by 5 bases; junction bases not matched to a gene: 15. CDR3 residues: CASSASAGQGSGNEKLFF. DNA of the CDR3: TGTGCCAGCTCAGCCTCGGCGGGACAGGGTTCTGGGAATGAAAAACTGTTTTTT.